Listed below are T cell receptor beta chains from one sample, sequenced in a study of shared T cell receptors in the human thymus. Measured with immunoSEQ multiplex PCR; TCRdb has only the in-frame clones, and not every one. The table shows about 380,000 clones, with about 95% occurring only once. Sequenced sample: thymocytes. These receptors originate from a human donor. Each CDR3 is given with its conserved first and last residue. The order of the fields is D gene, V gene, J gene, clone size, CDR3 DNA, CDR3 protein. A D gene is named only where the DNA matches it firmly. Clone size is given for some rows only: seen once, a few or many times, or a class if the clone is expanded.

>TRBD2|TRBV4-1|TRBJ2-4|NA
TGCGCCAGCAGCCAACCGACTAGCGGGAGGGAATCGGCCAAAAACATTCAGTACTTC
CASSQPTSGRESAKNIQYF
>NA|TRBV5-4|TRBJ2-3|NA
TGTGCCAGCAGCTTGAATCCGGGGGGCACAACAGATACGCAGTATTTT
CASSLNPGGTTDTQYF
>NA|TRBV15|TRBJ1-2|once
TGTGCCACCAGCAGATTGATGGGATATAACTATGGCTACACCTTC
CATSRLMGYNYGYTF
>NA|TRBV4-1|TRBJ2-5|NA
TGCGCCAGCAGCCAAGATCCCACCGGGTGGGAGACCCAGTACTTC
CASSQDPTGWETQYF
>NA|TRBV11-2|TRBJ1-4|NA
TGTGCCAGCAGCCCAAGGGGCAGGTCCGCTTATGAAAAACTGTTTTTT
CASSPRGRSAYEKLFF
>NA|TRBV2|TRBJ2-7|NA
TGTGCCAGCAAGGGAGCTAGCTACGAGCAGTACTTC
CASKGASYEQYF
>NA|TRBV7-3|TRBJ2-3|NA
TGTGCCAGCAGCTTAACGGATCAGGACACAGATACGCAGTATTTT
CASSLTDQDTDTQYF
>NA|TRBV7-6|TRBJ2-1|NA
TGTGCCAGCAGCCTGCGCCCGGACCCATACAATGAGCAGTTCTTC
CASSLRPDPYNEQFF
>NA|TRBV28|TRBJ2-1|NA
TGTGCCAGCAGTCCAGCGGGACAGCTATCCTACAATGAGCAGTTCTTC
CASSPAGQLSYNEQFF
>TRBD2|TRBV15|TRBJ2-5|NA
TGTGCCACCAGCAGAGATTGGCTGGGGGGGTACCAAGAGACCCAGTACTTC
CATSRDWLGGYQETQYF
>NA|TRBV2|TRBJ1-1|NA
TGTGCCAGCAGCCCCCTCCGGGAGGACTTGAACACTGAAGCTTTCTTT
CASSPLREDLNTEAFF
>NA|TRBV6-4|TRBJ2-2|once
TGTGCCAGCAGTGACCCAACTGCCGGGGAGCTGTTTTTT
CASSDPTAGELFF
>NA|TRBV7-3|TRBJ1-2|NA
TGTGCCAGCAGCTTAGGGTCGGAAGGTAACTATGGCTACACCTTC
CASSLGSEGNYGYTF
>TRBD2|TRBV7-2|TRBJ2-5|NA
TGTGCCAGCACCGGACTAGCGGGAGGCAGGGGCCAGTACTTC
CASTGLAGGRGQYF
>NA|TRBV19|TRBJ2-3|NA
TGTGCCAGTAGTGGGGCCGGGAGAGCCGATTATACGCAGTATTTT
CASSGAGRADYTQYF
>NA|TRBV6-5|TRBJ2-1|NA
TGTGCCAGCTCGGGACGCCCCTACAATGAGCAGTTCTTC
CASSGRPYNEQFF
>NA|TRBV28|TRBJ2-7|NA
TGTGCCAGCAGGACACGGACGGAGCAGTACTTC
CASRTRTEQYF
>NA|TRBV9|TRBJ1-2|NA
TGTGCCAGCAGCTCCCCCCGCACGTATGGCTACACCTTC
CASSSPRTYGYTF
>TRBD2|TRBV4-2|TRBJ2-5|once
TGTGCCAGCAGCTGGGAGGGAACTAACGAGACCCAGTACTTC
CASSWEGTNETQYF
>TRBD2|TRBV9|TRBJ2-7|few
TGTGCCAGCAGCGCCAGGGGGACTAGCGGAAGGTACGAGCAGTACTTC
CASSARGTSGRYEQYF
>NA|TRBV10-3|TRBJ2-1|few
TGTGCCATCAGTGAGGATCCGCTAGCTGCTGGGAATGAGCAGTTCTTC
CAISEDPLAAGNEQFF
>NA|TRBV6-1|TRBJ1-3|NA
TGTGCCAGCAGTAAAGGGGGGGGCTATGGAAACACCATATATTTT
CASSKGGGYGNTIYF
>TRBD1|TRBV19|TRBJ1-5|NA
TGTGCCAGTAGTGTGGGACAGGAAAATCAGCCCCAGCATTTT
CASSVGQENQPQHF
>TRBD2|TRBV27|TRBJ2-3|NA
TGTGCCAGCAGCCCCGGCGGTATACTAGCGGGAGGGCCCCATGAACTCACAGATACGCAGTATTTT
CASSPGGILAGGPHELTDTQYF
>NA|TRBV7-3|TRBJ2-1|once
TGTGCCAGCAGCACGCAACTAGGGCTAATCAATGAGCAGTTCTTC
CASSTQLGLINEQFF
>NA|TRBV15|TRBJ2-5|NA
TGTGCCACCAGCACCAGGGGTGTCGGGGGGCGCGGACTAGGCAAAGAGACCCAGTACTTC
CATSTRGVGGRGLGKETQYF
>NA|TRBV6-5|TRBJ1-1|NA
TGTGCCAGCAGTTACGGGGGTTCAGACACTGAAGCTTTCTTT
CASSYGGSDTEAFF
>TRBD1|TRBV4-1|TRBJ1-5|NA
TGCGCCAGCAGCCCAGTCCTGGTGGACAGGGTGGGCAATCAGCCCCAGCATTTT
CASSPVLVDRVGNQPQHF